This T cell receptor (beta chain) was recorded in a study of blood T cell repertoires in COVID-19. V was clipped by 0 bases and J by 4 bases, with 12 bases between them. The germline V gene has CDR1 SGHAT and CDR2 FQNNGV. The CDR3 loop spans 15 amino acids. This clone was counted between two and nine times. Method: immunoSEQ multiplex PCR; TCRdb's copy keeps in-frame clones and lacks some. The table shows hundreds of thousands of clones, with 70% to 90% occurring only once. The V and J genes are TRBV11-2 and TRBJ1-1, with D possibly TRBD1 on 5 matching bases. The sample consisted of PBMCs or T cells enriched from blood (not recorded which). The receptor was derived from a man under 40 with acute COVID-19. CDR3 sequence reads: CASSLDPGGSTEAFF. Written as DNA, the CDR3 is TGTGCCAGCAGCTTAGACCCGGGGGGGAGCACTGAAGCTTTCTTT.